This TCR beta chain was captured in a study of cytomegalovirus exposure and HLA in healthy donors. Study outcomes and limitations: Exclusion as indistinguishable affected some V segments, including TRBV6-2 and TRBV6-3.

Regarding this clone: The antigen remains undetermined.

The primer mix had 60 Vbeta and 13 Jbeta primers. Assay: immunoSEQ multiplex PCR; the TCRdb copy retains only in-frame clones and omits some. The sample records just over 80,000 clones, around 78% being singletons. This CDR3 has 15 residues. With 6 bases clipped from V and 4 bases from J, the junction kept 10 bases outside the gene matches. The germline gives CDR1 SQVTM, CDR2 ANQGSEA. This clonotype originated in a man aged 18 to 29 in good health and CMV-seropositive. Sequencing input: PBMCs. This chain links TRBV29-1 with TRBJ1-5; 9 positions agree with TRBD1. This CDR3 is CSVSIGQGTNQPQHF. CDR3 DNA: TGCAGCGTCTCAATCGGACAGGGGACAAATCAGCCCCAGCATTTT.